These 14 T cell receptor beta chains came from one sample sequenced in a study of T cell responses to AZD1222 COVID-19 vaccine. Measured with immunoSEQ multiplex PCR; TCRdb has only the in-frame clones, and not every one. The data show about 150,000 clones, about 86% seen once. This sample comprised peripheral blood, obtained 28 days after the second AZD1222 dose. The source of these receptors is an adult who received the AZD1222 COVID-19 vaccine.

This rearrangement joins TRBV5-1 to TRBJ1-5; D is undetermined. This CDR3 has 15 amino acids. Trimming took 4 bases from V and 9 from J, leaving 20 bases between them. The germline CDR1 and CDR2 sequences are SGHRS and YFSETQ. In DNA, the CDR3 is TGCGCCAGCAGCCTTAATGCAGGTCGGGAGGGGCCCCAGCATTTT. The encoded protein is CASSLNAGREGPQHF.

The CDR3 DNA reads TGTGCCAGCAGTTATGCGGTTCACTACGAGCAGTACTTC. The encoded protein is CASSYAVHYEQYF. The gene calls are TRBV6-5 and TRBJ2-7, with no clear D. V was cut by 3 bases and J by 3 bases, with 9 bases left in between. This CDR3 is 13 amino acids long. Looked up from germline, CDR1 is MNHEY and CDR2 is SVGAGI.

This chain uses TRBV9 with TRBJ2-4; D call uncertain. CDR3 length: 14 amino acids. Deletions cut 0 bases from V and 0 bases from J, with 4 bases between. CDR1 SGDLS and CDR2 YYNGEE come from the germline V gene. CDR3 residues: CASSVGVAKNIQYF. The CDR3 bases are TGTGCCAGCAGCGTAGGAGTAGCCAAAAACATTCAGTACTTC.

The V call is TRBV4-2, the J call TRBJ1-3; D is unresolved. The CDR3 runs 18 residues. V dropped 6 bases and J dropped 0 bases, with 21 bases sitting between them. The germline CDR1 and CDR2 sequences are LGHNA and YNFKEQ. The CDR3 DNA reads as TGTGCCAGCAGACCCGGAGAGCGGAGCAGAGCCTCTGGAAACACCATATATTTT. Translated: CASRPGERSRASGNTIYF.

This chain uses TRBV2 with TRBJ1-2, with D unclear. V lost 3 bases to trimming and J lost 1 base, with 6 bases between them. CDR3 length equals 13 residues. Germline-derived CDR1 and CDR2 are SNHLY and FYNNEI. The CDR3 spells CASSEGSNYGYTF. The CDR3 bases are TGTGCCAGCAGTGAGGGCAGTAACTATGGCTACACCTTC.

The chain couples TRBV29-1 to TRBJ2-7; a possible D gene is TRBD2 (6 bases). The CDR3 extends over 14 amino acids. V dropped 2 bases and J dropped 6 bases, with 17 bases sitting between them. Germline values: CDR1 SQVTM, CDR2 ANQGSEA. The CDR3 here is CSVEITNRGGEQYF. The CDR3 DNA follows: TGCAGCGTTGAAATTACGAATCGGGGAGGCGAGCAGTACTTC.

This clone was counted only a few times. V gene TRBV10-3 combines with J gene TRBJ2-1; 16 bases agree with TRBD2. Germline V lookup: CDR1 ENHRY, CDR2 SYGVKD. This CDR3 region has 18 residues. V gave up 6 bases and J gave up 3 bases; unmatched junction bases: 8. CDR3 DNA sequence: TGTGCCATCAGACCGGGACTAGCGGGAGGGCCCCGCTACAATGAGCAGTTCTTC. The encoded protein is CAIRPGLAGGPRYNEQFF.

V and J are TRBV12-3 or TRBV12-4 and TRBJ1-2; the match to TRBD1 covers 7 bases. The CDR3 extends over 12 amino acids. V lost 6 bases and J lost 2; bases outside the gene matches: 0. CDR3 in DNA: TGTGCCAGCAGCAGGGGGAACTATGGCTACACCTTC. Translated, it gives CASSRGNYGYTF.

The chain has TRBV7-2 and TRBJ1-1, with a tentative D call TRBD1 (5 bases). This CDR3 has 16 amino acids. The V gene's germline CDR1 is SGHTA and CDR2 FQGNSA. V gave up 1 base and J gave up 5 bases, with 17 bases separating them. The CDR3 here is CASSLGGLGVGTEAFF. The CDR3, as DNA: TGTGCCAGCAGCTTAGGAGGGTTGGGGGTAGGTACTGAAGCTTTCTTT.

This clone was seen only a few times. The rearrangement uses TRBV7-2 and TRBJ1-5; D unresolved. The CDR3 contains 14 residues. CDR1 and CDR2 from the germline V gene are SGHTA and FQGNSA. V lost 1 base to trimming and J lost 2 bases, with 6 bases between them. CDR3 residues: CASSLVKGNQPQHF. Written as DNA, the CDR3 is TGTGCCAGCAGCTTAGTCAAGGGCAATCAGCCCCAGCATTTT.

CDR3 protein: CASSEPPLEETQYF. Written as DNA, the CDR3 is TGTGCCAGCAGTGAACCCCCTCTGGAAGAGACCCAGTACTTC. V is TRBV2 and J is TRBJ2-5; D is unclear. The CDR3 sequence is 14 residues long. In germline, CDR1 is SNHLY, CDR2 FYNNEI. Trimming pared 2 bases from V and 3 bases from J, leaving 10 bases between. Full variable domain (rest looked up from reference TRBV2 and TRBJ2-5): EPEVTQTPSHQVTQMGQEVILRCVPISNHLYFYWYRQILGQKVEFLVSFYNNEISEKSEIFDDQFSVERPDGSNFTLKIRSTKLEDSAMYFCASSEPPLEETQYFGPGTRLLVL.

Details on this clone: A junction boundary mismatches the germline segment, possibly from a read error. The rearrangement links TRBV6-5 to TRBJ2-7; D is tentatively TRBD1 or TRBD2 (5 bases each). The CDR3 contains 12 residues. CDR1 and CDR2 (germline): MNHEY, SVGAGI. Here the CDR3 reads CASRASSGTDHF. The CDR3 DNA is TGTGCCAGCAGGGCCTCCTCCGGGACGGACCACTTC.

The chain has TRBV2 and TRBJ2-3, with TRBD2 matching 7 bases. Trimming cost V 10 bases and J 6 bases; bases outside gene matches: 7. The V gene's germline CDR1 is SNHLY and CDR2 FYNNEI. The CDR3 has 12 amino acids. The CDR3 here is CANSSGGDTQYF. CDR3 DNA sequence: TGTGCCAATTCCTCCGGGGGGGATACGCAGTATTTT.

This sequence joins TRBV2 and TRBJ1-4; D call uncertain. Trimming removed 2 bases from V and 4 bases from J, with 17 bases in between. Germline V gene data show CDR1 as SNHLY and CDR2 as FYNNEI. The CDR3 runs to 17 residues. For the CDR3, the DNA is TGTGCCAGCAGTGAAAGGGAGCCGACTTCGGGTAATGAAAAACTGTTTTTT. Its protein product is CASSEREPTSGNEKLFF.